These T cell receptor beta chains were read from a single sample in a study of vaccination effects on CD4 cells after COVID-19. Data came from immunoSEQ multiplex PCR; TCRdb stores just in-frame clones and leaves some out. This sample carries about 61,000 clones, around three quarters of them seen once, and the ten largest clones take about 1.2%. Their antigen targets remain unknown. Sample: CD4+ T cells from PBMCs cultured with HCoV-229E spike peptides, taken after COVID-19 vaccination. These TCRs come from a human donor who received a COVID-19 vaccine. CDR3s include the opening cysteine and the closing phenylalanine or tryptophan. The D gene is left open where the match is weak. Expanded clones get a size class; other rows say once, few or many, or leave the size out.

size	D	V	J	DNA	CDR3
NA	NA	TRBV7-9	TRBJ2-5	TGTGCCAGCAGCTTAGGGGACATAGGCCAAGAGACCCAGTACTTC	CASSLGDIGQETQYF
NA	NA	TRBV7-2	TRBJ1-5	TGTGCCAGCAGCTACCTTGCGGGCGGGGGTCAGCCCCAGCATTTT	CASSYLAGGGQPQHF
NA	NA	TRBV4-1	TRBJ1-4	TGCGCCAGCAGCCAGAATTTACCCTTCCTGGGATCTAATGAAAAACTGTTTTTT	CASSQNLPFLGSNEKLFF
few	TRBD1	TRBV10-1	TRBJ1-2	TGCGCCAGCAGTGCGGGACGGGGACAGGGGAATGGCTACACCTTC	CASSAGRGQGNGYTF
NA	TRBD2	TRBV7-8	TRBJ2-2	TGTGCCAGCAGCTCCCGTCCCGTAGCGGGGGTGAGCACCGGGGAGCTGTTTTTT	CASSSRPVAGVSTGELFF
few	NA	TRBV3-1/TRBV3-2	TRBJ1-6	TGTGCCAGCAGCCAAGACAGGAGATCCTATAATTCACCCCTCCACTTT	CASSQDRRSYNSPLHF
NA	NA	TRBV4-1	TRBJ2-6	TGCGCCAGCAGCCCCTCGACAGGCAGCTCTGGGGCCAACGTCCTGACTTTC	CASSPSTGSSGANVLTF
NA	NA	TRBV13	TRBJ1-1	TGTGCCAGCAGCGTAGGACAGATAAACACTGAAGCTTTCTTT	CASSVGQINTEAFF
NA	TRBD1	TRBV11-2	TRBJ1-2	TGTGCCAGCAGCTCCCGGGACAGCAAATCTAACTATGGCTACACCTTC	CASSSRDSKSNYGYTF
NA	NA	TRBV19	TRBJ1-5	TGTGCCAGTAGTCCCGGGAGGGGTCAGCCCCAGCATTTT	CASSPGRGQPQHF
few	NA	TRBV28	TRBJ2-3	TGTGCCAGCAGTTTAGTTTACAGTAGCACAGATACGCAGTATTTT	CASSLVYSSTDTQYF
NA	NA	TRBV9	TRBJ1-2	TGTGCCAGCAGCCCCCGTGGGGACACCAACCTGCTGCACTATGGCTACACCTTC	CASSPRGDTNLLHYGYTF
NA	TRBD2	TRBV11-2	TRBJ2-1	TGTGCCAGCAGCGGCCCGAGCGGGGTTTACAATGAGCAGTTCTTC	CASSGPSGVYNEQFF
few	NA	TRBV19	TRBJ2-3	TGTGCCAGTAGTAATTACTGGGATACGCAGTATTTT	CASSNYWDTQYF
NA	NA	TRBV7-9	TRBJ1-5	TGTGCCAGCAGTCCAAAAGGTTACCAGCCCCAGCATTTT	CASSPKGYQPQHF